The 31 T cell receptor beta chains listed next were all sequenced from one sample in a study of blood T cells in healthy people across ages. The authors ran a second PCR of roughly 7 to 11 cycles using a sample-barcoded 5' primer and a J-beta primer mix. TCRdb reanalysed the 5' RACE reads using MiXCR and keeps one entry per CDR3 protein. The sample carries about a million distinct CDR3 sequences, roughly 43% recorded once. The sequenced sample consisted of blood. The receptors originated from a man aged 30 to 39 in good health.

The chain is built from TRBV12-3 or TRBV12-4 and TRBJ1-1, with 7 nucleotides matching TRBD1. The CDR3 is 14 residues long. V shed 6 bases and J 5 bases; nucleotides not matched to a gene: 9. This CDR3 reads CASSRTTGVTEAFF. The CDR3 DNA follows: TGTGCCAGCAGCCGGACTACAGGGGTGACTGAAGCTTTCTTT.

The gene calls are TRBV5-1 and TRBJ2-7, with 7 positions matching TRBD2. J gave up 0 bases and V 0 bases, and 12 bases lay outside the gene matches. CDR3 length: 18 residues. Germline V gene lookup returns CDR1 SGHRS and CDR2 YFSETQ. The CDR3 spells CASSLVAGGNFISYEQYF. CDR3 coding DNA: TGCGCCAGCAGCTTGGTGGCCGGGGGGAACTTCATCTCCTACGAGCAGTACTTC.

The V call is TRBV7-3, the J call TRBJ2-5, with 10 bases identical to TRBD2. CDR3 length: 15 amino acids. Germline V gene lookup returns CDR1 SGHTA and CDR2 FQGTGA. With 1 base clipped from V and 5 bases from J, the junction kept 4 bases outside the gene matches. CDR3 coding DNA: TGTGCCAGCAGCTTAAAAGCGGGGGGGTCTGAGACCCAGTACTTC. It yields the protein CASSLKAGGSETQYF.

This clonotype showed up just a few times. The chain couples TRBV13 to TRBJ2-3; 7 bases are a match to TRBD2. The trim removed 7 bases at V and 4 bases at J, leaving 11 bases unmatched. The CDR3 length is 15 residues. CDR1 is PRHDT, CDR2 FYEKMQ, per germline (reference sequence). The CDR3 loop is CASTYPSGGADTQYF. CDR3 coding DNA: TGTGCCAGCACCTACCCGTCGGGGGGAGCAGATACGCAGTATTTT.

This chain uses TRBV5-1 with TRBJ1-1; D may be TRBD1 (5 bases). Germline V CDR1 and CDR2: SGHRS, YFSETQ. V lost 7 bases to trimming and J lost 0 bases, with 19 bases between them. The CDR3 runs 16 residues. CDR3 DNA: TGCGCCAGCGGCACCGGCCTGGGGGAGATGAACACTGAAGCTTTCTTT. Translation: CASGTGLGEMNTEAFF.

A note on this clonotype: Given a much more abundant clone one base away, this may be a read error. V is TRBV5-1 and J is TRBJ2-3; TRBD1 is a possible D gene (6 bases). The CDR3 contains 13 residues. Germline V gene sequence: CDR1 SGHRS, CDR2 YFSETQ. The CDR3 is CTSSPDRLDTQYF. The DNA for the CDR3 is TGCACCAGCAGCCCGGACAGACTAGATACGCAGTATTTT.

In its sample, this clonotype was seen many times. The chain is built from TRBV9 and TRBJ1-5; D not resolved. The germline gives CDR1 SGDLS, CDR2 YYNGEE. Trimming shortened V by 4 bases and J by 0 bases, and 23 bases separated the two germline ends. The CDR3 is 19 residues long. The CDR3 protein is CASSRPRTTRVYSNQPQHF. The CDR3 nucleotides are TGTGCCAGCAGCCGACCCCGGACGACCCGAGTATATAGCAATCAGCCCCAGCATTTT.

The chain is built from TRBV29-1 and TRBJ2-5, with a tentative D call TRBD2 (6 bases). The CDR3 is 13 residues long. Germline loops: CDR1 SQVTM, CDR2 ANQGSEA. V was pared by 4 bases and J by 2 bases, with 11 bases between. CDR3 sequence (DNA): TGCAGCGTTGCCGGGGACTTACAAGAGACCCAGTACTTC. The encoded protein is CSVAGDLQETQYF.

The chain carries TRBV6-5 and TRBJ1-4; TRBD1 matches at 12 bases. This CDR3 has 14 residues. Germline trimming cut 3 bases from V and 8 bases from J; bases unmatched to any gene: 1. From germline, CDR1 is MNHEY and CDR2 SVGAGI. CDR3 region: CASSYGTGGEKLFF. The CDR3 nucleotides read TGTGCCAGCAGTTATGGGACAGGGGGCGAAAAACTGTTTTTT.

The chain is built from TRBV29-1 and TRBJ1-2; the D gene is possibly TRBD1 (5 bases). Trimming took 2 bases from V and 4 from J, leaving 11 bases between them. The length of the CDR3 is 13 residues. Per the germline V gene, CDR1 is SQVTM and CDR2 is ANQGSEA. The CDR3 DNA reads TGCAGCGTTGAATCGGGGCGCGGCTATGGCTACACCTTC. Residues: CSVESGRGYGYTF.

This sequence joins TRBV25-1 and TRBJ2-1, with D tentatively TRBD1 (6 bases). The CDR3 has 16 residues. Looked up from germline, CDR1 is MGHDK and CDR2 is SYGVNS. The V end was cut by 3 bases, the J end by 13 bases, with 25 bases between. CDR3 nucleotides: TGTGCCAGCAGTGACCCCGACAGGCCCATTCAAGAGACCCAGTTCTTC. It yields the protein CASSDPDRPIQETQFF.

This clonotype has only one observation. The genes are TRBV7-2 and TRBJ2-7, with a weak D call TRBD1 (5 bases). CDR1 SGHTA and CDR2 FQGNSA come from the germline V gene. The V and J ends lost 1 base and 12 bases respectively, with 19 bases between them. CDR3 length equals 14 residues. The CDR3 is CASSLESRADRRYF. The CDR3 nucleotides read TGTGCCAGCAGCTTAGAGAGCAGGGCGGACCGTCGGTACTTC.

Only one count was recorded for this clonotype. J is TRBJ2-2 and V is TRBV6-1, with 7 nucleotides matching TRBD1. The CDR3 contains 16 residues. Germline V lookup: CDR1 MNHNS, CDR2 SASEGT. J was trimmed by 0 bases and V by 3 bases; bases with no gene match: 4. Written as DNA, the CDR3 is TGTGCCAGCAGTGAGACAGGGTTTCCGAACACCGGGGAGCTGTTTTTT. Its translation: CASSETGFPNTGELFF.

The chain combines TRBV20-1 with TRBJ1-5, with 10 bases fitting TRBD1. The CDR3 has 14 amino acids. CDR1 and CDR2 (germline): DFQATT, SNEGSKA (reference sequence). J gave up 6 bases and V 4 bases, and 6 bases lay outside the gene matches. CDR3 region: CSATGTGDRQPQHF. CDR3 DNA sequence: TGCAGTGCTACCGGGACAGGGGATCGTCAGCCCCAGCATTTT.

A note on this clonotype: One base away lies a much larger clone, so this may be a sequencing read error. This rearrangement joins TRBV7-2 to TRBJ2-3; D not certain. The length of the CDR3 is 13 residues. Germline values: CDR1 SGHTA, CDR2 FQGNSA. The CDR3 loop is CANSFPPRDTQYF. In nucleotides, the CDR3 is TGTGCCAACAGCTTCCCTCCTAGAGATACGCAGTATTTT.

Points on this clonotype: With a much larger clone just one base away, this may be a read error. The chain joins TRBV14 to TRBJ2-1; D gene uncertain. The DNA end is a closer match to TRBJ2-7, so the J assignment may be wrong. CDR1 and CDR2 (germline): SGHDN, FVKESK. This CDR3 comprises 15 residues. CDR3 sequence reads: CASSQVTGAYNEQYF. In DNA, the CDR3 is TGTGCCAGCAGCCAAGTGACGGGCGCTTACAATGAGCAGTACTTC.

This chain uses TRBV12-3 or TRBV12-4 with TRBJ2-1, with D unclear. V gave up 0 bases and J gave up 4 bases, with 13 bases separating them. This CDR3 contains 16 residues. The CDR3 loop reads CASSLAVGSLYNEQFF. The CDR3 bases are TGTGCCAGCAGTTTAGCAGTGGGTTCATTGTACAATGAGCAGTTCTTC.

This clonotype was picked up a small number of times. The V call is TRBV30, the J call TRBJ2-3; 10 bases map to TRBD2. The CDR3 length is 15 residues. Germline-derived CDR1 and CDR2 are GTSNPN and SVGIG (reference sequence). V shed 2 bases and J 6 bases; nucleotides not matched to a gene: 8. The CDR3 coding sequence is TGTGCCTGGAGTAAGCGGGGGGGCCTCGCGGATACGCAGTATTTT. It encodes CAWSKRGGLADTQYF.

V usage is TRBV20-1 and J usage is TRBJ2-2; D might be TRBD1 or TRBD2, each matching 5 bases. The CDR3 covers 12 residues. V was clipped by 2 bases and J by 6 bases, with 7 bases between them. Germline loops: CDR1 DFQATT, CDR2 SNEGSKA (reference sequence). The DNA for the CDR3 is TGCAGTGCTAGAAGGGACCCCGGGGAGCTGTTTTTT. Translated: CSARRDPGELFF.

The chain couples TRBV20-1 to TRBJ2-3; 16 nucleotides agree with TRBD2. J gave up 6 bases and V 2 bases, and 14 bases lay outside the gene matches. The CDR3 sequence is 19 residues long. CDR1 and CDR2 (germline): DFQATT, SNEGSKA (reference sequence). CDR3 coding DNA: TGCAGTGCTAGAAGTAACTCCGGGACTAGCGGGGGGGCCTCTGATACGCAGTATTTT. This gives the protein CSARSNSGTSGGASDTQYF.

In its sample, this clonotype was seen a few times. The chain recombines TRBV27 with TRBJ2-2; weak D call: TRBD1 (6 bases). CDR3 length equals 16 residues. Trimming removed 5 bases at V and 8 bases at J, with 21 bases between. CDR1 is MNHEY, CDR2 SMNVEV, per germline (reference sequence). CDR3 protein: CASSRNRDPALGELFF. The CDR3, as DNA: TGTGCCAGCAGTCGGAACAGGGATCCCGCACTGGGGGAGCTGTTTTTT.

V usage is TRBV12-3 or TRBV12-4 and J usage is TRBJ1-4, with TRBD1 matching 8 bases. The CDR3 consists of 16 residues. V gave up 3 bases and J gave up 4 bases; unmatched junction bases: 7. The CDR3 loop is CASSFCTTGDNEKLFF. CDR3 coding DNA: TGTGCCAGCAGTTTCTGTACGACAGGGGATAATGAAAAACTGTTTTTT.

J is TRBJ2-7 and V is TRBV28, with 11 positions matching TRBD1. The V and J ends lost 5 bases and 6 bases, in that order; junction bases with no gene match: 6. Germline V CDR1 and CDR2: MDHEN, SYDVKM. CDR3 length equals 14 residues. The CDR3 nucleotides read TGTGCCAGCAGTACTGCGGGACAGGGGGTCGAGCAGTACTTC. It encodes CASSTAGQGVEQYF.

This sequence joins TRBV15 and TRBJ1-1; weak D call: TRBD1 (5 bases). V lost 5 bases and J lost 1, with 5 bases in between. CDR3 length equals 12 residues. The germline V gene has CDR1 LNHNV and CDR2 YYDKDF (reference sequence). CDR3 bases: TGTGCCACCAGCGGGGGGAACACTGAAGCTTTCTTT. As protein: CATSGGNTEAFF.

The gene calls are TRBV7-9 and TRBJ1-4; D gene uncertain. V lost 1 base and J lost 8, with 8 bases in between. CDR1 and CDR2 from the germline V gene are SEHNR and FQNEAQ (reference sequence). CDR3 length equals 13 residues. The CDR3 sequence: CASSLDSGEKLFF. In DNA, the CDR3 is TGTGCCAGCAGCTTAGACAGTGGGGAAAAACTGTTTTTT.

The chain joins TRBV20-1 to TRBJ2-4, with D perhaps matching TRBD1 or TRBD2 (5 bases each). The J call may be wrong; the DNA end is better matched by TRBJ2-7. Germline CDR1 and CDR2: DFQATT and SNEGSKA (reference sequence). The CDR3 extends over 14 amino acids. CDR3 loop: CSARDHRGDYEQYF. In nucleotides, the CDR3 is TGCAGTGCACGTGACCACCGGGGCGACTACGAGCAGTACTTC.

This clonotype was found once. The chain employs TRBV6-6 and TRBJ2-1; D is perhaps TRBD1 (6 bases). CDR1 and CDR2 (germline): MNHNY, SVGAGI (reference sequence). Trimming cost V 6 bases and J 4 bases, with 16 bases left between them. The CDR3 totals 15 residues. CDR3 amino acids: CASSLQGQGYNEQFF. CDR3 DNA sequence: TGTGCCAGCAGCCTCCAGGGGCAGGGATACAATGAGCAGTTCTTC.

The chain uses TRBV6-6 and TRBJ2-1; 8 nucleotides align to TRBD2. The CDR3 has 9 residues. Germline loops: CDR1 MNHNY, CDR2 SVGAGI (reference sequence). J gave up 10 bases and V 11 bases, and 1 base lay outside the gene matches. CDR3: CAGGREQFF. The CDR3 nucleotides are TGTGCCGGCGGGAGGGAGCAGTTCTTC.

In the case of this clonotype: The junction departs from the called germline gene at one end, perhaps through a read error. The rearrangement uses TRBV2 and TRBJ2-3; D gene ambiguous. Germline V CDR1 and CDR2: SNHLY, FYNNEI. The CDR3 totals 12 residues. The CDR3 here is CASSGTTDTRYF. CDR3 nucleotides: TGTGCCAGCAGTGGAACCACAGATACGCGGTATTTT.

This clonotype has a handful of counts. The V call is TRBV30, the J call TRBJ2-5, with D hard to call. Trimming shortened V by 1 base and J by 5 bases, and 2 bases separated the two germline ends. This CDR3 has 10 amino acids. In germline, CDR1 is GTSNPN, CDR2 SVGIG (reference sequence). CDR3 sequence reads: CAWSGETQYF. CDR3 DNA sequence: TGTGCCTGGAGTGGCGAGACCCAGTACTTC.

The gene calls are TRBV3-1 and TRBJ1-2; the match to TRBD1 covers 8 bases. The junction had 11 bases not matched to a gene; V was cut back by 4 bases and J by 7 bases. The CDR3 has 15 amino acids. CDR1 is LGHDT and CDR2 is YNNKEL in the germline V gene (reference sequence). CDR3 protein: CASSRGPGTGFGYTF. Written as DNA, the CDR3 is TGTGCCAGCAGCCGAGGTCCCGGGACAGGTTTTGGCTACACCTTC.